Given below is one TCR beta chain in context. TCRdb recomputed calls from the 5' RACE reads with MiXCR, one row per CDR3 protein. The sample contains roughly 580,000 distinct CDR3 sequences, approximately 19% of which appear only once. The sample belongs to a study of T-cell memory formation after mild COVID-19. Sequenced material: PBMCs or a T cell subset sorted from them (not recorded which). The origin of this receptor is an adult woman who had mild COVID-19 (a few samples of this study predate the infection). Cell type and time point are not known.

CDR3 nucleotides: TGTGCCAGCAGCCATCCTGGAAGGGGACAGGGTATTTTCGGGGAGCTGTTTTTT. It specifies CASSHPGRGQGIFGELFF. The chain recombines TRBV3-1 with TRBJ2-2; 9 bases match TRBD1. CDR1 LGHDT and CDR2 YNNKEL come from the germline V gene (reference sequence). J lost 7 bases, V lost 3 bases, and 15 bases had no gene match. There are 18 residues in the CDR3.